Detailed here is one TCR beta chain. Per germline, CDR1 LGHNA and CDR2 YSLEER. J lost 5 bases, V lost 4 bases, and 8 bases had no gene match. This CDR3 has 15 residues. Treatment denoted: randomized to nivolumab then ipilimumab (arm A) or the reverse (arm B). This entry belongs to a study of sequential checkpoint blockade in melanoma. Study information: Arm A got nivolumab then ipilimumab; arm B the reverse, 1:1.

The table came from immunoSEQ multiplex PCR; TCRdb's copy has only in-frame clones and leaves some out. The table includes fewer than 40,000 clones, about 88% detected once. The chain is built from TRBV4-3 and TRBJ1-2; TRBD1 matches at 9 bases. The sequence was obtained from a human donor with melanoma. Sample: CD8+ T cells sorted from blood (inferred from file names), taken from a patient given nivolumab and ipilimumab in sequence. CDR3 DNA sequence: TGCGCCAGCAGCCCGGGACAGGGCCAGAGTTATGGCTACACCTTC. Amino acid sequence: CASSPGQGQSYGYTF.